One and the same sample provided the 14 T cell receptor beta chains below, sequenced in a study of OX40 agonist ivuxolimab in advanced cancers. Sequenced by immunoSEQ multiplex PCR; TCRdb stores in-frame clones only, minus some. The sample has about 67,000 clones; approximately 84% are singletons. Sequencing was performed on CD4+ or CD8+ T cells sorted from blood, taken in a trial of the OX40 agonist ivuxolimab. The receptors stem from an adult with an advanced solid tumor such as melanoma, head and neck, liver or kidney cancer.

V is TRBV7-9 and J is TRBJ1-2; D not resolved. Germline V gene sequence: CDR1 SEHNR, CDR2 FQNEAQ (reference sequence). The CDR3 runs 12 residues. The V end lost 6 bases, the J end lost 1 base, and 6 bases lay between the germline ends. The CDR3 nucleotides read TGTGCCAGCAGGGGCAGTAACTATGGCTACACCTTC. It translates to CASRGSNYGYTF.

The rearrangement links TRBV30 to TRBJ1-6; the match to TRBD1 covers 7 bases. V gave up 3 bases and J gave up 6 bases; unmatched junction bases: 11. CDR3 length equals 16 residues. CDR1 GTSNPN and CDR2 SVGIG come from the germline V gene (reference sequence). The CDR3 region is CAWSRDRDRVNSPLHF. The CDR3 DNA follows: TGTGCCTGGAGCCGTGACAGGGATAGGGTTAATTCACCCCTCCACTTT.

The V and J genes are TRBV25-1 and TRBJ2-3, with D tentatively TRBD2 (7 bases). CDR1 and CDR2 from the germline V gene are MGHDK and SYGVNS. CDR3 size: 16 residues. The V end was cut by 0 bases, the J end by 5 bases, with 15 bases between. This CDR3 reads CASSEYGGGREDTQYF. CDR3 nucleotides: TGTGCCAGCAGTGAATATGGGGGCGGGAGAGAAGATACGCAGTATTTT.

The V gene is TRBV19, the J gene TRBJ2-6; TRBD1 is a possible D gene (6 bases). This CDR3 has 15 residues. V was cut by 5 bases and J by 2 bases, with 10 bases left in between. From germline, CDR1 is LNHDA and CDR2 SQIVND (reference sequence). As DNA, the CDR3 is TGTGCCAGTAGTGGGAACAGGGCTGGGGCCAACGTCCTGACTTTC. It is translated as CASSGNRAGANVLTF.

This sequence joins TRBV7-8 and TRBJ1-5; no reliable D call. The CDR3 is made up of 13 amino acids. Germline V gene sequence: CDR1 SGHVS, CDR2 FQNEAQ. V shed 1 base and J shed 4 bases, with 5 bases lying between them. The CDR3 region is CASSLGLNQPQHF. CDR3 DNA: TGTGCCAGCAGCTTAGGTCTTAATCAGCCCCAGCATTTT. Full variable domain (missing parts from reference TRBV7-8 and TRBJ1-5): GAGVSQSPRYKVAKRGQDVALRCDPISGHVSLFWYQQALGQGPEFLTYFQNEAQLDKSGLPSDRFFAERPEGSVSTLKIQRTQQEDSAVYLCASSLGLNQPQHFGDGTRLSIL.

The rearrangement joins TRBV4-1 to TRBJ1-5, with D possibly being TRBD1 (5 bases). Germline loops: CDR1 MGHRA, CDR2 YSYEKL. Between the trimmed V and J ends, which lost 3 bases and 0 bases, there was a span of 12 bases. This CDR3 comprises 16 residues. CDR3 amino acids: CASSQGTVNSNQPQHF. The CDR3 DNA reads as TGCGCCAGCAGCCAGGGGACGGTTAATAGCAATCAGCCCCAGCATTTT.

This chain joins TRBV18 and TRBJ2-7, with a possible D match to TRBD2 (6 bases). Germline CDR1 is KGHSH and CDR2 is LQKENI. Between the trimmed V and J ends, which lost 5 bases and 6 bases, there was a span of 14 bases. The CDR3 is 13 amino acids. In nucleotides, the CDR3 is TGTGCCAGCTCATCCTCGGAGGGGACCGAGCAGTACTTC. As protein: CASSSSEGTEQYF.

The chain couples TRBV6-1 to TRBJ2-3; 11 nucleotides align to TRBD1. CDR1 is MNHNS and CDR2 is SASEGT in the germline V gene. This CDR3 is built from 15 residues. Germline trimming cut 7 bases from V and 6 bases from J; bases unmatched to any gene: 9. DNA of the CDR3: TGTGCCAGCACCCGGACAGGGGGCGCATCGGATACGCAGTATTTT. Its translation: CASTRTGGASDTQYF.

The V and J genes are TRBV30 and TRBJ2-7; TRBD1 matches at 12 bases. The V and J ends lost 2 bases and 5 bases, in that order; junction bases with no gene match: 10. Per the germline V gene, CDR1 is GTSNPN and CDR2 is SVGIG (reference sequence). The CDR3 covers 16 residues. CDR3 loop: CAWSRDRGRLFHEQYF. CDR3 sequence (DNA): TGTGCCTGGAGTAGGGACAGGGGGCGTCTATTCCACGAGCAGTACTTC. Full variable domain (remainder filled in from reference TRBV30 and TRBJ2-7): SQTIHQWPATLVQPVGSPLSLECTVEGTSNPNLYWYRQAAGRGLQLLFYSVGIGQISSEVPQNLSASRPQDRQFILSSKKLLLSDSGFYLCAWSRDRGRLFHEQYFGPGTRLTVT.

This chain connects TRBV6-5 to TRBJ2-7; 7 bases match TRBD1. Trimming cost V 6 bases and J 2 bases; bases outside gene matches: 7. Germline loops: CDR1 MNHEY, CDR2 SVGAGI. The CDR3 loop spans 14 amino acids. The CDR3 loop is CASRDDRVPYEQYF. In DNA form, the CDR3 reads TGTGCCAGCAGAGACGACAGGGTTCCCTACGAGCAGTACTTC.

The V call is TRBV19, the J call TRBJ1-4; D uncertain. V dropped 5 bases and J dropped 11 bases, with 18 bases sitting between them. The CDR3 loop spans 14 amino acids. CDR1 and CDR2 (germline): LNHDA, SQIVND (reference sequence). CDR3 coding DNA: TGTGCCAGTAGTTCCAATTTCCGGGGTGAGAAACTGTTTTTT. As protein: CASSSNFRGEKLFF.

The chain joins TRBV19 to TRBJ1-1, with 9 bases identical to TRBD1. The J segment lost 3 bases and the V segment lost 5 bases, leaving 7 bases of the junction unmatched. The CDR3 has 15 amino acids. Germline V gene sequence: CDR1 LNHDA, CDR2 SQIVND (reference sequence). The CDR3 loop reads CASSLPQGADTEAFF. The CDR3 DNA follows: TGTGCCAGTAGTCTGCCACAGGGGGCAGACACTGAAGCTTTCTTT.

The chain combines TRBV27 with TRBJ1-2, with 8 bases fitting TRBD1. CDR3 size: 14 residues. CDR1 is MNHEY, CDR2 SMNVEV, per germline (reference sequence). J was trimmed by 4 bases and V by 2 bases; bases with no gene match: 3. CDR3 nucleotides: TGTGCCAGCAGTTTACAGGGGGCAGCCTATGGCTACACCTTC. It codes for CASSLQGAAYGYTF.

The V and J genes are TRBV2 and TRBJ1-5; D is unresolved. This CDR3 has 13 residues. CDR1 and CDR2 from the germline V gene are SNHLY and FYNNEI. Trimming pared 6 bases from V and 0 bases from J, leaving 6 bases between. The CDR3 reads CASREYSNQPQHF. DNA of the CDR3: TGTGCCAGCAGAGAATATAGCAATCAGCCCCAGCATTTT. Full variable domain (outside the CDR3, taken from reference TRBV2 and TRBJ1-5): EPEVTQTPSHQVTQMGQEVILRCVPISNHLYFYWYRQILGQKVEFLVSFYNNEISEKSEIFDDQFSVERPDGSNFTLKIRSTKLEDSAMYFCASREYSNQPQHFGDGTRLSIL.